This passage covers 7 T cell receptor beta chains from one sample sequenced in a study of response to subunit inactivated influenza vaccine. From the RT-PCR reads, TCRdb called clonotypes with MiXCR, one entry per CDR3 protein. The sample has about 620,000 distinct CDR3 sequences, about 12% seen once. The sequences come from PBMCs from blood, collected on the day of vaccination. These TCRs come from a man between 50 and 59 years old who received an inactivated influenza vaccine.

This clonotype showed up many times. The chain has TRBV12-3 or TRBV12-4 and TRBJ2-1; 7 bases are shared with TRBD2. The CDR3 is 15 residues long. The junction had 9 bases not matched to a gene; V was cut back by 7 bases and J by 3 bases. CDR3 sequence: CASTFGGGNYNEQFF. The CDR3, as DNA: TGTGCCAGCACTTTTGGGGGGGGGAACTACAATGAGCAGTTCTTC.

The J gene is TRBJ2-2, the V gene TRBV7-9; TRBD1 might be the D (6 bases). Germline values: CDR1 SEHNR, CDR2 FQNEAQ (reference sequence). V was shortened by 3 bases and J by 4 bases, with 12 bases between the two germline ends. CDR3 length: 15 amino acids. CDR3 nucleotide sequence: TGTGCCAGCAGCTTCGGGACAACCTCCACCGGGGAGCTGTTTTTT. Protein: CASSFGTTSTGELFF.

This clonotype qualifies as medium-sized (0.01 to 0.1%). The genes are TRBV10-3 and TRBJ2-1; 7 bases are shared with TRBD2. CDR1 ENHRY and CDR2 SYGVKD come from the germline V gene. This CDR3 is 18 amino acids long. With 0 bases clipped from V and 3 bases from J, the junction kept 11 bases outside the gene matches. CDR3 amino acids: CAISESIAGSGRYNEQFF. The DNA for the CDR3 is TGTGCCATCAGTGAGTCGATAGCGGGCTCAGGACGCTACAATGAGCAGTTCTTC.

There are a few counts of this clonotype. The CDR3, as DNA: TGTGCCAGCAGCATCCACCGGGACAGGTCATTCTACGAGCAGTACTTC. Translated: CASSIHRDRSFYEQYF. The rearrangement uses TRBV7-2 and TRBJ2-7, with 8 bases identical to TRBD1. V lost 5 bases and J lost 3; bases outside the gene matches: 12. Germline CDR1 and CDR2: SGHTA and FQGNSA. The CDR3 has 16 residues.

This clonotype was detected only a few times. CDR3 sequence reads: CASSATGTGVSYEQYF. The DNA for the CDR3 is TGTGCCAGCAGTGCAACCGGGACAGGGGTCTCCTACGAGCAGTACTTC. The chain couples TRBV28 to TRBJ2-7, with 10 bases that match TRBD1. V lost 5 bases, J lost 0 bases, and 7 bases stayed unmatched. This CDR3 has 16 amino acids. The germline gives CDR1 MDHEN, CDR2 SYDVKM.

This clonotype was detected a few times. The J gene is TRBJ1-2, the V gene TRBV3-1; D gene unclear. V shed 1 base and J shed 4 bases, with 13 bases lying between them. The length of the CDR3 is 15 residues. Germline V lookup: CDR1 LGHDT, CDR2 YNNKEL (reference sequence). In DNA form, the CDR3 reads TGTGCCAGCAGCCAAGGCCAGGCGGATCCCTATGGCTACACCTTC. Protein sequence: CASSQGQADPYGYTF. Variable domain in full (rest from reference TRBV3-1 and TRBJ1-2): DTAVSQTPKYLVTQMGNDKSIKCEQNLGHDTMYWYKQDSKKFLKIMFSYNNKELIINETVPNRFSPKSPDKAHLNLHINSLELGDSAVYFCASSQGQADPYGYTFGSGTRLTVV.

The V call is TRBV6-5, the J call TRBJ2-7; a possible D gene is TRBD2 (5 bases). The germline gives CDR1 MNHEY, CDR2 SVGAGI. The V end was cut by 0 bases, the J end by 2 bases, with 11 bases between. The CDR3 has 15 amino acids. CDR3: CASSYSARATYEQYF. For the CDR3, the DNA is TGTGCCAGCAGTTACTCGGCGCGGGCGACCTACGAGCAGTACTTC.